These 9 T cell receptor beta chains originate from one sample sequenced in a study of cytomegalovirus exposure and HLA in healthy donors (TCRdb year 2017). The library was generated by the immunoSEQ multiplex PCR assay. For the multiplex PCR, a mixture combining 60 forward primers for TCR Vbeta segments and 13 reverse primers for TCR Jbeta segments was used. Entries here come from immuneACCESS through TCRdb and include only in-frame sequences with V and J called. Some clones fail to appear in such tables; in the studies checked, an unresolved V gene covers under half of the shortfall, and the cause of the remainder is unknown. The table for this sample lists 150,000 to 200,000 clones; approximately 80% of them were counted only once. The ten largest clones take up more than 1.5% of the sample. The sequencing sample was made of PBMCs. Receptor source: a man aged 18 to 30 in good health and CMV-seronegative.

The table lists this clone with a few counts. V usage is TRBV27 and J usage is TRBJ2-7, with 8 nucleotides matching TRBD2. The germline gives CDR1 MNHEY, CDR2 SMNVEV (reference sequence). This CDR3 contains 17 residues. V was clipped by 3 bases and J by 2 bases; unmatched bases: 12. The CDR3 DNA reads TGTGCCAGCAGTTTTTCAAGCGGGGGCCCTCCGCCCTACGAGCAGTACTTC. Its translation is CASSFSSGGPPPYEQYF.

The rearrangement uses TRBV6-5 and TRBJ1-4, with D unclear. Germline CDR1 is MNHEY and CDR2 is SVGAGI. The V and J ends lost 2 bases and 8 bases respectively, with 12 bases between them. CDR3 size: 14 residues. CDR3 amino acids: CASSYIPGGEKLFF. CDR3 DNA: TGTGCCAGCAGTTACATCCCCGGAGGAGAAAAACTGTTTTTT.

CDR3 loop: CASRGRTGGQEKLFF. CDR3 nucleotides: TGTGCCAGCAGGGGCCGAACGGGGGGGCAAGAAAAACTGTTTTTT. The rearrangement joins TRBV2 to TRBJ1-4, with D possibly matching TRBD1 (6 bases). V lost 6 bases, J lost 8 bases, and 19 bases lay in between. Germline CDR1 reads SNHLY; CDR2 reads FYNNEI. CDR3 size: 15 residues.

The table lists this clone with a few counts. The J gene is TRBJ2-3, the V gene TRBV9, with TRBD2 matching over 10 bases. The CDR3 contains 16 residues. Unmatched junction bases numbered 5, after V lost 4 bases and J lost 0 bases. Germline CDR1 reads SGDLS; CDR2 reads YYNGEE. CDR3 in amino acids: CASSFGLAVSTDTQYF. The CDR3 bases are TGTGCCAGCAGCTTTGGACTAGCGGTTAGCACAGATACGCAGTATTTT.

The rearrangement uses TRBV6-1 and TRBJ2-1; 8 bases are shared with TRBD1. This CDR3 is 16 amino acids long. Germline trimming cut 2 bases from V and 11 bases from J; bases unmatched to any gene: 14. Germline V gene data show CDR1 as MNHNS and CDR2 as SASEGT. This CDR3 is CASSEWTGLVAVQQFF. CDR3 DNA: TGTGCCAGCAGTGAATGGACAGGGCTGGTTGCCGTACAGCAGTTCTTC.

This clone occurred once. The CDR3 nucleotides read TGTGCCAGCAGCTTAAATCCCTCAGGTCCATCCCTTGTATTGGGTGAGTTCTTC. It yields the protein CASSLNPSGPSLVLGEFF. This sequence joins TRBV7-8 and TRBJ2-1; D is unclear. V lost 2 bases and J 14 bases, leaving 31 bases between the germline ends. This CDR3 is 18 amino acids long. The germline V gene has CDR1 SGHVS and CDR2 FQNEAQ.

The chain joins TRBV11-1 to TRBJ2-7; 9 bases map to TRBD2. This CDR3 contains 15 residues. Germline assignment: CDR1 SGHAT and CDR2 FQDESV (reference sequence). The junction had 5 bases not matched to a gene; V was cut back by 4 bases and J by 1 base. The CDR3 nucleotides are TGTGCCAGCAGCTCCGGACTAGCGTATTCCTACGAGCAGTACTTC. This codes for CASSSGLAYSYEQYF.

This clone was counted a few times. The chain uses TRBV12-5 and TRBJ1-2; 8 nucleotides align to TRBD1. With V trimmed by 4 bases and J by 8 bases, 15 bases remained unmatched. The CDR3 runs 16 residues. Germline CDR1 reads LGHNT; CDR2 reads FRNRAP. The CDR3: CASGSDRGGGDRGYTF. CDR3 nucleotides: TGTGCTAGTGGTTCCGACAGGGGAGGAGGGGATAGAGGCTACACCTTC.

The DNA of the CDR3 is TGTGCCAGCAGCTTAGACAGGGAAGTCGAGCAGTACTTC. Protein product: CASSLDREVEQYF. J is TRBJ2-7 and V is TRBV27; 7 nucleotides match TRBD1. There are 13 residues in the CDR3. Germline CDR1 MNHEY, CDR2 SMNVEV (reference sequence). Germline trimming cut 6 bases from V and 6 bases from J; bases unmatched to any gene: 8.